The clone carrying this TCR beta chain was counted a few times. Its antigen is not identified. The data stem from a study of T cell therapy after organ transplantation. Study background: T cells were expanded two to three weeks with 30 CMV class I/II epitopes. Notes on the study in general: CD8 clonality fold change after therapy inversely tracked pretherapy clonality. Nonresponder repertoires showed strong pretherapy expansions, barely changing post-therapy. Endogenous clonotypes not in therapy products appeared after therapy alongside transferred ones.

This table comes from immunoSEQ multiplex PCR, and its TCRdb copy is limited to in-frame clones, with some not included. The sample includes 1,500 to 2,000 clones, around 73% seen only once; the top ten take 15% to 20%. The CDR3 has 13 residues. With 6 bases removed from V and 2 bases from J, the gap between germline ends came to 10 bases. Germline CDR1 and CDR2: MNHEY and SVGAGI. The sample consisted of CD8+ T cells from blood, taken before autologous CMV-specific T cell therapy. The TCR comes from a human patient who had received a solid organ transplant and had CMV disease. The V and J genes are TRBV6-5 and TRBJ1-1; D is uncertain. The CDR3 reads CASSIRGNTEAFF. CDR3 coding DNA: TGTGCCAGCAGCATACGGGGAAACACTGAAGCTTTCTTT.